The 26 T cell receptor beta chains below all came from one sample that was sequenced in a study of cytomegalovirus exposure and HLA in healthy donors. Sequencing was performed with immunoSEQ multiplex PCR; in TCRdb, only in-frame clones are kept and a portion is missing. The sample contains around 150,000 clones, roughly four fifths of which appear only once. Sequencing was performed on PBMCs. Source of these receptors: a man aged 30 to 45 in good health and CMV-seropositive.

This clone occurred once. The chain combines TRBV18 with TRBJ2-5, with 14 bases fitting TRBD2. J gave up 5 bases and V 8 bases, and 10 bases lay outside the gene matches. CDR1 and CDR2 from the germline V gene are KGHSH and LQKENI. The CDR3 covers 16 residues. CDR3 protein: CASQSGLAGVGETQYF. The CDR3 DNA reads as TGTGCCAGCCAATCGGGACTAGCGGGAGTCGGGGAGACCCAGTACTTC.

The V gene is TRBV5-6, the J gene TRBJ2-2; TRBD1 matches 9 bases. The CDR3 covers 16 residues. V lost 4 bases to trimming and J lost 5 bases; unmatched junction nucleotides: 9. Germline CDR1 SGHDT, CDR2 YYEEEE. The CDR3 region has the DNA TGTGCCAGCAGCCCATGGGACAGGGAACGGACCGGGGAGCTGTTTTTT. Protein: CASSPWDRERTGELFF.

V is TRBV9 and J is TRBJ2-6, with D possibly matching TRBD2 (6 bases). The V end lost 4 bases, the J end lost 0 bases, and 14 bases lay between the germline ends. CDR3 length: 17 residues. Germline V gene sequence: CDR1 SGDLS, CDR2 YYNGEE. The CDR3 DNA sequence: TGTGCCAGCAGCCCCCTAGCGAAAAGCTCTGGGGCCAACGTCCTGACTTTC. It codes for CASSPLAKSSGANVLTF.

The chain links TRBV6-5 to TRBJ1-2, with D unresolved. V was pared by 2 bases and J by 8 bases, with 18 bases between. CDR1 and CDR2 (germline): MNHEY, SVGAGI. The CDR3 spans 15 residues. CDR3 loop: CASSYTRSRGEGYTF. As DNA, the CDR3 is TGTGCCAGCAGTTACACCAGAAGTCGAGGAGAAGGCTACACCTTC.

This clone is a singleton in its sample. The gene calls are TRBV7-2 and TRBJ2-5; D may be TRBD1 (7 bases). This CDR3 region has 14 residues. With 3 bases removed from V and 4 bases from J, the gap between germline ends came to 12 bases. Germline V gene sequence: CDR1 SGHTA, CDR2 FQGNSA. CDR3 coding DNA: TGTGCCAGCAGCTTGGCAGGGGGGAGAGAGACCCAGTACTTC. It yields the protein CASSLAGGRETQYF.

This chain links TRBV5-1 with TRBJ1-4; no definite D call. The V gene lost 3 bases and the J gene lost 0 bases, with 9 bases spanning the gap. Germline V lookup: CDR1 SGHRS, CDR2 YFSETQ. The length of the CDR3 is 15 residues. The CDR3 loop reads CASSSGPTTNEKLFF. DNA of the CDR3: TGCGCCAGCAGCTCAGGCCCAACAACTAATGAAAAACTGTTTTTT. The variable domain in full, completed from reference TRBV5-1 and TRBJ1-4, reads KAGVTQTPRYLIKTRGQQVTLSCSPISGHRSVSWYQQTPGQGLQFLFEYFSETQRNKGNFPGRFSGRQFSNSRSEMNVSTLELGDSALYLCASSSGPTTNEKLFFGSGTQLSVL.

V and J are TRBV5-4 and TRBJ2-2, with 7 bases lining up with TRBD2. CDR1 is SGHNT, CDR2 YYREEE, per germline (reference sequence). The CDR3 length is 16 residues. V trimming: 1 base; J trimming: 5 bases; junction bases outside the gene matches: 8. Here the CDR3 reads CASSLRGAGVTGELFF. For the CDR3, the DNA is TGTGCCAGCAGCTTGCGAGGGGCGGGAGTGACCGGGGAGCTGTTTTTT.

This chain uses TRBV7-9 with TRBJ1-2; no clear D gene. Germline V gene data show CDR1 as SEHNR and CDR2 as FQNEAQ (reference sequence). The CDR3 spans 16 residues. The V end lost 2 bases, the J end lost 4 bases, and 17 bases lay between the germline ends. CDR3 nucleotides: TGTGCCAGCAGCTTATATGATACAGTTCCCGTCTATGGCTACACCTTC. Its translation is CASSLYDTVPVYGYTF.

CDR3 nucleotide sequence: TGTGCCAGCAGCCCTAGCGGGGTTAGCACAGATACGCAGTATTTT. This encodes CASSPSGVSTDTQYF. This chain uses TRBV7-3 with TRBJ2-3; 9 nucleotides align to TRBD2. V lost 5 bases, J lost 0 bases, and 3 bases stayed unmatched. This CDR3 region has 15 residues. CDR1 is SGHTA and CDR2 is FQGTGA in the germline V gene.

The chain carries TRBV6-6 and TRBJ1-1, with TRBD1 matching 7 bases. Germline values: CDR1 MNHNY, CDR2 SVGAGI (reference sequence). CDR3 length equals 12 residues. V dropped 9 bases and J dropped 1; count of bases not matched to a gene: 2. The CDR3, as DNA: TGTGCCAGTAACAGGGGGAACACTGAAGCTTTCTTT. This encodes CASNRGNTEAFF.

The genes are TRBV7-3 and TRBJ2-3, with 8 bases aligning to TRBD1. This CDR3 spans 15 amino acids. Germline V gives CDR1 SGHTA, CDR2 FQGTGA. V lost 5 bases and J lost 1; bases outside the gene matches: 5. The CDR3 DNA reads as TGTGCCAGCAGCCTCAGGGGGCGCGGCACAGATACGCAGTATTTT. Translated, it gives CASSLRGRGTDTQYF.

V and J are TRBV9 and TRBJ2-5, with 13 bases fitting TRBD2. The CDR3 contains 16 residues. The J segment lost 1 base and the V segment lost 4 bases, leaving 4 bases of the junction unmatched. Germline CDR1 and CDR2: SGDLS and YYNGEE. CDR3 DNA: TGTGCCAGCAGCCCGGGACTAGCGGGGCCCCAAGAGACCCAGTACTTC. Translation gives CASSPGLAGPQETQYF.

The CDR3 loop is CASSAGQGDYNEQFF. The CDR3 bases are TGTGCCAGCAGCGCGGGACAGGGGGACTACAATGAGCAGTTCTTC. This chain connects TRBV5-4 to TRBJ2-1; 11 bases agree with TRBD1. Germline V CDR1 and CDR2: SGHNT, YYREEE (reference sequence). The CDR3 runs to 15 residues. V was pared by 4 bases and J by 3 bases, with 3 bases of the junction left unmatched.

The genes are TRBV14 and TRBJ1-1; D not resolved. This CDR3 contains 13 residues. Trimming left V 0 bases short and J 0 bases short, with 2 bases between. Per germline, CDR1 SGHDN and CDR2 FVKESK. DNA for the CDR3: TGTGCCAGCAGCCAAGACTTGAACACTGAAGCTTTCTTT. Amino acid sequence: CASSQDLNTEAFF.

The rearrangement links TRBV19 to TRBJ2-1, with 10 nucleotides matching TRBD2. Losses at the gene ends were 6 bases for V and 10 bases for J; bases not matched to a gene: 15. Germline V gene sequence: CDR1 LNHDA, CDR2 SQIVND (reference sequence). The CDR3 length is 16 residues. The CDR3 DNA is TGTGCCAGTAGCGTTGGAGGCCTAGCGGGAGTAGGGGAGCAGTTCTTC. The encoded protein is CASSVGGLAGVGEQFF.

The V and J genes are TRBV18 and TRBJ1-1; D is unclear. Germline lookup yields CDR1 KGHSH and CDR2 LQKENI. The CDR3 sequence is 14 residues long. V was clipped by 8 bases and J by 1 base, with 14 bases between them. Here the CDR3 DNA reads TGTGCCAGCACGCCAAATTTAGAGAACACTGAAGCTTTCTTT. Amino acids: CASTPNLENTEAFF.

This chain links TRBV6-6 with TRBJ1-6; 7 nucleotides align to TRBD1. Germline trimming cut 6 bases from V and 7 bases from J; bases unmatched to any gene: 9. The CDR3 contains 15 residues. The germline CDR1 and CDR2 sequences are MNHNY and SVGAGI (reference sequence). This CDR3 reads CASSTGQVSNSPLHF. CDR3 DNA sequence: TGTGCCAGCAGCACCGGACAGGTATCGAATTCACCCCTCCACTTT.

The chain combines TRBV6-5 with TRBJ1-2; no firm D call. Germline CDR1 is MNHEY and CDR2 is SVGAGI. Trimming removed 6 bases from V and 4 bases from J, with 9 bases in between. The CDR3 extends over 12 amino acids. Here the CDR3 reads CASSDRGYGYTF. CDR3 nucleotide sequence: TGTGCCAGCAGCGACCGAGGCTATGGCTACACCTTC.

This sequence joins TRBV4-1 and TRBJ2-3; D is undetermined. V was shortened by 4 bases and J by 4 bases, with 9 bases between the two germline ends. CDR3 length: 13 amino acids. From germline, CDR1 is MGHRA and CDR2 YSYEKL. This chain's CDR3 is CASSRDYSDTQYF. CDR3 bases: TGCGCCAGCAGCCGAGATTACTCAGATACGCAGTATTTT.

This clone was seen a few times. The CDR3 is CASSLSGNAGNTIYF. For the CDR3, the DNA is TGTGCCAGCAGTCTCTCAGGGAACGCTGGAAACACCATATATTTT. The V and J genes are TRBV6-6 and TRBJ1-3, with a weak D call TRBD1 (5 bases). V was clipped by 5 bases and J by 2 bases, with 13 bases between them. The CDR3 covers 15 residues. Germline CDR1 and CDR2: MNHNY and SVGAGI (reference sequence).

V usage is TRBV19 and J usage is TRBJ1-2; 8 nucleotides align to TRBD1. The CDR3 is made up of 14 amino acids. Germline V gives CDR1 LNHDA, CDR2 SQIVND (reference sequence). The V gene end was trimmed by 6 bases and the J gene end by 8 bases; junction bases not matched to a gene: 11. CDR3: CASSPSGQGGGYTF. For the CDR3, the DNA is TGTGCCAGTAGCCCTTCCGGACAGGGCGGCGGCTACACCTTC. The full variable domain, rest sourced from reference TRBV19 and TRBJ1-2, is DGGITQSPKYLFRKEGQNVTLSCEQNLNHDAMYWYRQDPGQGLRLIYYSQIVNDFQKGDIAEGYSVSREKKESFPLTVTSAQKNPTAFYLCASSPSGQGGGYTFGSGTRLTVV.

This chain links TRBV6-6 with TRBJ2-3, with 11 bases identical to TRBD2. The V segment lost 8 bases and the J segment 9 bases; nucleotides outside the gene matches: 10. The CDR3 sequence is 14 residues long. Per germline, CDR1 MNHNY and CDR2 SVGAGI (reference sequence). This chain's CDR3 is CASEVAGGRDTQYF. DNA for the CDR3: TGTGCCAGCGAGGTAGCGGGGGGGAGGGACACGCAGTATTTT.

The genes are TRBV28 and TRBJ2-3, with TRBD2 identical over 8 bases. With 3 bases clipped from V and 6 bases from J, the junction kept 5 bases outside the gene matches. Looked up from germline, CDR1 is MDHEN and CDR2 is SYDVKM. The CDR3 is 14 amino acids. CDR3 coding DNA: TGTGCCAGCAGTTTGTCCGGGAGGGGCGATACGCAGTATTTT. Protein product: CASSLSGRGDTQYF.

This chain links TRBV9 with TRBJ2-7; 7 bases line up with TRBD2. The CDR3 is made up of 15 amino acids. Germline V gene lookup returns CDR1 SGDLS and CDR2 YYNGEE. After removal of 4 bases from V and 3 bases from J, the junction contained 10 bases not matched to a gene. The CDR3, as DNA: TGTGCCAGCAGCCCCCGGCTAGCGGTGAACTACGAGCAGTACTTC. Its translation is CASSPRLAVNYEQYF.

This sequence joins TRBV5-1 and TRBJ2-2; a weak D match, TRBD1 (6 bases). V was pared by 0 bases and J by 2 bases, with 14 bases between. Germline V gives CDR1 SGHRS, CDR2 YFSETQ. This CDR3 region has 17 residues. Here the CDR3 DNA reads TGCGCCAGCAGCTTGGCTGGGACACGGGCAAACACCGGGGAGCTGTTTTTT. Its translation is CASSLAGTRANTGELFF.

V usage is TRBV5-1 and J usage is TRBJ2-1; TRBD1 agrees at 9 bases. There are 14 residues in the CDR3. CDR1 SGHRS and CDR2 YFSETQ come from the germline V gene. Trimming removed 0 bases from V and 10 bases from J; junction bases left unmatched: 5. CDR3 residues: CASSLVGQGGEQFF. Here the CDR3 DNA reads TGCGCCAGCAGCTTGGTGGGACAGGGTGGCGAGCAGTTCTTC. Based on the CDR3 plus reference TRBV5-1 and TRBJ2-1, the full variable domain is KAGVTQTPRYLIKTRGQQVTLSCSPISGHRSVSWYQQTPGQGLQFLFEYFSETQRNKGNFPGRFSGRQFSNSRSEMNVSTLELGDSALYLCASSLVGQGGEQFFGPGTRLTVL.